The present entry profiles one TCR beta chain with its context. The antigen is not known. The CDR3 has 14 amino acids. V shed 5 bases and J shed 5 bases, with 12 bases lying between them. Germline V lookup: CDR1 SGHTA, CDR2 FQGNSA. As handled by the study authors: For the immunoSEQ data, sequences were junction-only without quality scores, so filtering differed. Assay: immunoSEQ multiplex PCR; the TCRdb copy retains only in-frame clones and omits some. That table supplies the V and J calls and clone size; D and trimming were determined from the DNA. The data show 1.4 million to 1.5 million clones, around 97% seen once. This entry belongs to a study of shared clonotypes between healthy human individuals. Whole-study findings and limits: For naive CD4 cells, roughly 5.5% of clonotypes were shared across a few donors.

J is TRBJ2-2 and V is TRBV7-2; unclear D gene. Sequences were obtained from naive CD4+ T cells sorted from blood. This sample's subset: CD45RA+ positively selected. This TCR came from a man aged 30 to 45 in good health. CDR3 in DNA: TGTGCCAGCAGCCCAGAGCATTCTACCGGGGAGCTGTTTTTT. Its protein is CASSPEHSTGELFF.